This T cell receptor beta chain is from a study of blood T cell repertoires in COVID-19. This clone was counted only a few times. TCRdb's table, derived via immunoSEQ multiplex PCR, lists solely in-frame clones and lacks some. This table holds 200,000 to 300,000 clones, approximately 86% found once. The TCR was taken from a woman in her sixties with active or convalescent COVID-19. Input material: peripheral blood.

The DNA for the CDR3 is TGTGCCAGCAGTTACTCGAGACTTCTGGTGCAGTACTTC. Protein sequence: CASSYSRLLVQYF. This chain links TRBV6-5 with TRBJ2-7; D is unresolved. Germline CDR1 reads MNHEY; CDR2 reads SVGAGI. Deletions cut 0 bases from V and 9 bases from J, with 12 bases between. This CDR3 spans 13 amino acids.